This TCR beta chain was recorded in a study of T cells in Graves' hyperthyroidism and ophthalmopathy. V lost 1 base and J lost 4; bases outside the gene matches: 8. The CDR3 is made up of 16 amino acids. Per germline, CDR1 KGHSH and CDR2 LQKENI. Whole-study findings and limits: Ophthalmopathy could be told apart from stable hyperthyroidism with a 13 V-J model.

Comment on this clonotype: The antigen remains undetermined.

Authors of the study amplified TCR beta CDR3 regions from RNA transcripts. Primed by the HTBI set, a first-round RT-PCR was run on the TCR CDR3. TCRdb called the multiplex PCR reads again in MiXCR, with one record for every CDR3 protein. Here the sample spans about 720,000 distinct CDR3 sequences, 16% being singletons. Uncontrolled infection, other autoimmune disease, pregnancy or lactation excluded patients. Extraction of PBMCs used roughly 10 ml of fresh peripheral blood. The sample was blood. The sequence came from a man in his late teens or twenties with Graves' hyperthyroidism. The chain uses TRBV18 and TRBJ2-7; 9 bases map to TRBD1. CDR3 in amino acids: CASSPQFTGGKYEQYF. The CDR3 DNA follows: TGTGCCAGCTCACCACAATTTACAGGGGGCAAATACGAGCAGTACTTC.